These 10 T cell receptor beta chains share one sample of origin, sequenced in a study of somatic mutations in cytotoxic T cells in rheumatoid arthritis. The method was immunoSEQ multiplex PCR; TCRdb's version includes in-frame clones alone and lacks a portion of them. Here the sample spans roughly 32,000 clones, more than 75% being singletons. Sequencing was done on a sample of CD8+ T cells sorted from blood. These receptor sequences come from an adult with rheumatoid arthritis.

The chain carries TRBV6-5 and TRBJ2-1; 7 bases are shared with TRBD2. Per the germline V gene, CDR1 is MNHEY and CDR2 is SVGAGI. J gave up 9 bases and V 2 bases, and 4 bases lay outside the gene matches. The CDR3 runs 13 residues. CDR3 bases: TGTGCCAGCAGTTACCGGACTAGTCGTGAGCAGTTCTTC. This codes for CASSYRTSREQFF.

This clone was counted only a few times. The chain combines TRBV14 with TRBJ1-2; the D is unclear. V was cut by 1 base and J by 7 bases, with 10 bases left in between. The CDR3 length is 13 residues. Germline V gene sequence: CDR1 SGHDN, CDR2 FVKESK. The CDR3 nucleotides read TGTGCCAGCAGCCAAGGGTTGGGATCTGGCTACACCTTC. Protein sequence: CASSQGLGSGYTF.

The genes are TRBV19 and TRBJ1-5; weak D call: TRBD1 (5 bases). V lost 5 bases, J lost 0 bases, and 14 bases lay in between. CDR3 size: 16 residues. Germline V lookup: CDR1 LNHDA, CDR2 SQIVND (reference sequence). CDR3 protein: CASSPRSGNSNQPQHF. CDR3 sequence (DNA): TGTGCCAGTAGTCCCCGGTCAGGGAATAGCAATCAGCCCCAGCATTTT.

This rearrangement joins TRBV29-1 to TRBJ2-5; the match to TRBD2 covers 8 bases. CDR3 length equals 15 residues. Germline CDR1 and CDR2: SQVTM and ANQGSEA. V was clipped by 1 base and J by 5 bases; unmatched bases: 9. CDR3 coding DNA: TGCAGCGTTGAAGCGGGCCGGGGGGGCCGGGAGACCCAGTACTTC. Its protein product is CSVEAGRGGRETQYF. Filled out from reference TRBV29-1 and TRBJ2-5, the complete variable domain reads SAVISQKPSRDICQRGTSLTIQCQVDSQVTMMFWYRQQPGQSLTLIATANQGSEATYESGFVIDKFPISRPNLTFSTLTVSNMSPEDSSIYLCSVEAGRGGRETQYFGPGTRLLVL.

This clone was counted a few times. The chain carries TRBV7-9 and TRBJ2-1; TRBD1 agrees at 9 bases. V lost 4 bases to trimming and J lost 5 bases; unmatched junction nucleotides: 9. The CDR3 is 16 amino acids. Per the germline V gene, CDR1 is SEHNR and CDR2 is FQNEAQ (reference sequence). CDR3 amino acids: CASSSKQGATDNEQFF. The CDR3 region has the DNA TGTGCCAGCAGCTCAAAACAGGGGGCTACGGACAATGAGCAGTTCTTC. The entire variable domain, with the rest obtained from reference TRBV7-9 and TRBJ2-1, is as follows: DTGVSQNPRHKITKRGQNVTFRCDPISEHNRLYWYRQTLGQGPEFLTYFQNEAQLEKSRLLSDRFSAERPKGSFSTLEIQRTEQGDSAMYLCASSSKQGATDNEQFFGPGTRLTVL.

J is TRBJ2-7 and V is TRBV15; the D is unclear. Trimming cost V 4 bases and J 2 bases, with 15 bases left between them. The CDR3 is made up of 15 amino acids. Germline V gene sequence: CDR1 LNHNV, CDR2 YYDKDF (reference sequence). CDR3 loop: CATSTRTDSPYEQYF. As DNA, the CDR3 is TGTGCCACCAGCACCCGAACCGACTCACCCTACGAGCAGTACTTC.

The chain employs TRBV7-9 and TRBJ1-1; D call uncertain. The CDR3 is 15 residues long. Germline CDR1 is SEHNR and CDR2 is FQNEAQ (reference sequence). The ends were cut back, 1 base at V and 2 bases at J, with 11 bases in the middle. CDR3 sequence: CASSLGSGRNTEAFF. The CDR3 nucleotides read TGTGCCAGCAGCTTAGGGTCAGGACGAAACACTGAAGCTTTCTTT.

The chain couples TRBV9 to TRBJ2-1, with a tentative D call TRBD1 (6 bases). Between the trimmed V and J ends, which lost 4 bases and 4 bases, there was a span of 15 bases. Germline-derived CDR1 and CDR2 are SGDLS and YYNGEE. The CDR3 length is 15 residues. In DNA form, the CDR3 reads TGTGCCAGCAGCTCCCAGGGGTTAGAGTACAATGAGCAGTTCTTC. It translates to CASSSQGLEYNEQFF.

The chain recombines TRBV29-1 with TRBJ2-7; 14 bases fit TRBD2. The CDR3 extends over 17 amino acids. The V segment lost 3 bases and the J segment 1 base; nucleotides outside the gene matches: 8. Per germline, CDR1 SQVTM and CDR2 ANQGSEA. The DNA of the CDR3 is TGCAGCGTTGACACCGGGACTAGCGGGAGATCGTCCTACGAGCAGTACTTC. Its protein is CSVDTGTSGRSSYEQYF.

The chain employs TRBV2 and TRBJ2-2, with 12 bases lining up with TRBD2. Trimming took 8 bases from V and 4 from J; bases not matched to a gene: 2. Germline CDR1 is SNHLY and CDR2 is FYNNEI. The CDR3 has 14 residues. The chain's CDR3 is CASAGLAGTGELFF. As DNA, the CDR3 is TGTGCCAGCGCGGGACTAGCGGGCACCGGGGAGCTGTTTTTT.